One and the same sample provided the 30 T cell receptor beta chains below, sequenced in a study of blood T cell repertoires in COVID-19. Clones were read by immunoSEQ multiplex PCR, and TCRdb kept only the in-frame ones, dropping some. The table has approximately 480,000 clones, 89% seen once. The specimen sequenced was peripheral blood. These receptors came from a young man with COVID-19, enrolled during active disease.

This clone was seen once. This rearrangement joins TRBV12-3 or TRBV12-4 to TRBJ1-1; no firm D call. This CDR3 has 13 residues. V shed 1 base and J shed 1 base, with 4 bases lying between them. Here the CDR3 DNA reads TGTGCCAGCAGTTTAGGGGCGAACACTGAAGCTTTCTTT. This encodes CASSLGANTEAFF.

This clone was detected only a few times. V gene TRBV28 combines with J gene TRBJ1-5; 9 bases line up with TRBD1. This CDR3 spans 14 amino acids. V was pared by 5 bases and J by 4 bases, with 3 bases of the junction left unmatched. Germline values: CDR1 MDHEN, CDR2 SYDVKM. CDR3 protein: CASSPGTGNQPQHF. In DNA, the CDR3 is TGTGCCAGCAGTCCCGGGACAGGGAATCAGCCCCAGCATTTT.

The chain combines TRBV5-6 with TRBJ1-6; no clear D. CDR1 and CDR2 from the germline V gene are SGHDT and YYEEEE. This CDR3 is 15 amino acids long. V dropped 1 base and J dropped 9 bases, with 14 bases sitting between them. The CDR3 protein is CASSLSGGLRSPLHF. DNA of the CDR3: TGTGCCAGCAGCTTGTCTGGAGGGTTGCGTTCACCCCTCCACTTT.

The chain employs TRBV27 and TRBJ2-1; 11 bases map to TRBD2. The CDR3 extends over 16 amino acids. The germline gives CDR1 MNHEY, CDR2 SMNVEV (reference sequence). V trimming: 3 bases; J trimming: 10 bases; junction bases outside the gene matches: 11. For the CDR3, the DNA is TGTGCCAGCAGTTTTTCCATAGCGGGGGGGCTGGGAGAGCAGTTCTTC. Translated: CASSFSIAGGLGEQFF.

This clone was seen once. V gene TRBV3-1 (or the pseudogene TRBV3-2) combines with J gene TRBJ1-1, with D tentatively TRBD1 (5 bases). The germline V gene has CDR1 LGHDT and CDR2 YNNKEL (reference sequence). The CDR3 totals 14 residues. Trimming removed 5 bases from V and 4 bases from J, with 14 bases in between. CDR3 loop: CASSFGGGVTEAFF. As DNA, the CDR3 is TGTGCCAGCAGCTTTGGGGGGGGTGTCACTGAAGCTTTCTTT.

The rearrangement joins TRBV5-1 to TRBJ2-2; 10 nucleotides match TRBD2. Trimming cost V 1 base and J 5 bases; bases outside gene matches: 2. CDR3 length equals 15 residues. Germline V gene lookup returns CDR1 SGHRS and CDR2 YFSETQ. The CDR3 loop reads CASSLLTSGTGELFF. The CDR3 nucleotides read TGCGCCAGCAGCTTGTTGACTAGCGGGACCGGGGAGCTGTTTTTT.

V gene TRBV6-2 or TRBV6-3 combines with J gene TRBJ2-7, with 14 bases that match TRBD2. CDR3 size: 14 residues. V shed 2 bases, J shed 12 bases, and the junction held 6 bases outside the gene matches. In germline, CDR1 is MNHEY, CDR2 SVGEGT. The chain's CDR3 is CASSYGTSGGEAYF. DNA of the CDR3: TGTGCCAGCAGTTACGGGACTAGCGGGGGAGAAGCGTACTTC.

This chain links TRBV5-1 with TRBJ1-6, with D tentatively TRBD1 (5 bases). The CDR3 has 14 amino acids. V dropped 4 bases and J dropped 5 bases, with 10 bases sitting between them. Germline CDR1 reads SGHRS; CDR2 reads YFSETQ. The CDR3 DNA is TGCGCCAGCAGCCAGACAGTGGATAATTCACCCCTCCACTTT. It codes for CASSQTVDNSPLHF.

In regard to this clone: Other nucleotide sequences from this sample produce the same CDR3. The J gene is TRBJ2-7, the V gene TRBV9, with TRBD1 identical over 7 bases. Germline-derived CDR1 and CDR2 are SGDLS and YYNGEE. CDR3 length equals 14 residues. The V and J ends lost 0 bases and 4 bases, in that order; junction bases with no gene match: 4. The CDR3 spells CASSVGQGVYEQYF. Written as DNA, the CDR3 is TGTGCCAGCAGCGTAGGACAGGGAGTTTACGAGCAGTACTTC.

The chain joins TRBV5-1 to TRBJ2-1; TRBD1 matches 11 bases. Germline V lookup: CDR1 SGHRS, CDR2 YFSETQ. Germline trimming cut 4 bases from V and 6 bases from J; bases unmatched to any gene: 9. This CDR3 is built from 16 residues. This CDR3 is CASSVRSGTGGNEQFF. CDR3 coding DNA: TGCGCCAGCAGCGTACGCTCCGGGACAGGGGGCAATGAGCAGTTCTTC.

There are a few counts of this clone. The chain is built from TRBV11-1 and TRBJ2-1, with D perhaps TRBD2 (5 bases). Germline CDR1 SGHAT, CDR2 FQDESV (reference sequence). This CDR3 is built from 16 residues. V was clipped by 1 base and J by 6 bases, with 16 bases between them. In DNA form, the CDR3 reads TGTGCCAGCAGCTTAGTCGCCCGACGGGAAGGCAATGAGCAGTTCTTC. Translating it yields CASSLVARREGNEQFF.

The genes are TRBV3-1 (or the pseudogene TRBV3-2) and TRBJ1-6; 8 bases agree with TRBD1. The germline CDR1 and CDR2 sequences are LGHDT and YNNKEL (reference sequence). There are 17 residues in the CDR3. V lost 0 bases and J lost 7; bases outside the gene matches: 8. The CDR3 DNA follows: TGTGCCAGCAGCCAAGATCTTGGACAGGGTCGGAATTCACCCCTCCACTTT. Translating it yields CASSQDLGQGRNSPLHF.

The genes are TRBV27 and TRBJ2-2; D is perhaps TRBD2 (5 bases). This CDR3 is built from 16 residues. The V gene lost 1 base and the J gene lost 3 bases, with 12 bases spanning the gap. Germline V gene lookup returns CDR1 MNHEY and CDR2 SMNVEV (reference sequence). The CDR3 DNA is TGTGCCAGCAGTTTATGGAAGGTCGGGGACACCGGGGAGCTGTTTTTT. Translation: CASSLWKVGDTGELFF.

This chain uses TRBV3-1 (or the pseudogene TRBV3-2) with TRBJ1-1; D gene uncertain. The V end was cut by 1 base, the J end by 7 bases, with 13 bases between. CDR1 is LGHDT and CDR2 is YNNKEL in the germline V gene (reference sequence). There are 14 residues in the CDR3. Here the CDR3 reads CASSQVWPGVEAFF. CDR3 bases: TGTGCCAGCAGCCAAGTTTGGCCAGGTGTTGAAGCTTTCTTT.

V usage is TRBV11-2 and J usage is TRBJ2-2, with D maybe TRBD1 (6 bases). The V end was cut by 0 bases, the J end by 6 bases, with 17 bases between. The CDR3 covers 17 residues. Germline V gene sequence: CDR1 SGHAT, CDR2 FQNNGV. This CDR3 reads CASSLEGQGSLAGELFF. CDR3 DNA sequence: TGTGCCAGCAGCTTAGAGGGCCAGGGGAGTTTGGCCGGGGAGCTGTTTTTT.

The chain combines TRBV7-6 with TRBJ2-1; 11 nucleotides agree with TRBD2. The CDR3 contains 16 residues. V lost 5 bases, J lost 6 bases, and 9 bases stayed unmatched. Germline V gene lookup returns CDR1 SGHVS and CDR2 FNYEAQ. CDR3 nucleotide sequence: TGTGCCAGCAGCCCAACCGGGACTAGCGGACTCAATGAGCAGTTCTTC. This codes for CASSPTGTSGLNEQFF.

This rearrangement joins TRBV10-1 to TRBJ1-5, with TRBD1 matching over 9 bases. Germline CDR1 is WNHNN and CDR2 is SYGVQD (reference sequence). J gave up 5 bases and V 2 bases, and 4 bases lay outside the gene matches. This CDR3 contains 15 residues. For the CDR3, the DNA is TGCGCCAGCAGTGAGGGGGACAGGGTCCATCAGCCCCAGCATTTT. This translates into CASSEGDRVHQPQHF.

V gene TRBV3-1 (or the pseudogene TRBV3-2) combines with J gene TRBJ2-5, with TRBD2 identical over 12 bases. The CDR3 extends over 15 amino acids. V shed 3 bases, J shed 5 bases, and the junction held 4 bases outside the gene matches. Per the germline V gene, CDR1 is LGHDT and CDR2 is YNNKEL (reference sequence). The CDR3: CASSHLAGGPETQYF. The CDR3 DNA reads TGTGCCAGCAGCCACCTAGCGGGGGGGCCTGAGACCCAGTACTTC.

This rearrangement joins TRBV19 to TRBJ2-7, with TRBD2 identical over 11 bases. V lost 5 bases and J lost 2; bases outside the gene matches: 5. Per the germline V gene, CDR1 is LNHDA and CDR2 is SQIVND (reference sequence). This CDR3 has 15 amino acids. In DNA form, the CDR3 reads TGTGCCAGTAGTTCCGGGACTAGCGGTCCCTACGAGCAGTACTTC. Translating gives CASSSGTSGPYEQYF.

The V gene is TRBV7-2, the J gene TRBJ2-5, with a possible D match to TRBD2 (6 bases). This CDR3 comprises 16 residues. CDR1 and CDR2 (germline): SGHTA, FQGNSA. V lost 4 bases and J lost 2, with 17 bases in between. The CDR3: CASSSLGTGLQETQYF. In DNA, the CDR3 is TGTGCCAGCAGCTCACTCGGGACTGGTTTACAAGAGACCCAGTACTTC.

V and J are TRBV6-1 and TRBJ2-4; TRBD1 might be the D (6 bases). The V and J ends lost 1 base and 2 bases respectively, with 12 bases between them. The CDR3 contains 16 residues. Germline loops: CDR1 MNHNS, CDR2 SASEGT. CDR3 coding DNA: TGTGCCAGCAGTGAAGGAGGCAGGGGAACCAAAAACATTCAGTACTTC. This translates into CASSEGGRGTKNIQYF.

The CDR3 DNA reads TGTGCCAGCAGGAGGGGGACTAGCGGGGCACAAGAGACCCAGTACTTC. This codes for CASRRGTSGAQETQYF. The chain has TRBV2 and TRBJ2-5; 13 bases align to TRBD2. This CDR3 comprises 16 residues. From germline, CDR1 is SNHLY and CDR2 FYNNEI. Unmatched junction bases numbered 6, after V lost 6 bases and J lost 2 bases.

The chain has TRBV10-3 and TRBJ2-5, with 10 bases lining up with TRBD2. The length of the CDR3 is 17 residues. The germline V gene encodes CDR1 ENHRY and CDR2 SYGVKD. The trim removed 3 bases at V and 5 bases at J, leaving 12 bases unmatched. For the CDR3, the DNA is TGTGCCATCAGTGAAGGGGCTAGCGGGAGTTTGGGGGAGACCCAGTACTTC. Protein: CAISEGASGSLGETQYF.

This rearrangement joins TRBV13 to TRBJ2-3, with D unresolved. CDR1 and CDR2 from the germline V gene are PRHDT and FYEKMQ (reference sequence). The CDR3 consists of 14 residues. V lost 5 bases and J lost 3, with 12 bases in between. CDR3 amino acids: CASSPLTETDTQYF. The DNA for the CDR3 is TGTGCCAGCAGCCCTCTGACTGAAACAGATACGCAGTATTTT.

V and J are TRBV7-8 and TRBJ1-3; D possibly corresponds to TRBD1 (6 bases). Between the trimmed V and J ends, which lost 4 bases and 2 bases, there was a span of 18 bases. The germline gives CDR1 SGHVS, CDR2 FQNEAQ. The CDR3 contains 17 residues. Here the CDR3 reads CASSSPQGSLTGNTIYF. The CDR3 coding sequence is TGTGCCAGCAGCTCGCCCCAGGGGTCCTTAACTGGAAACACCATATATTTT. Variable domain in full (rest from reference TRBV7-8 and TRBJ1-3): GAGVSQSPRYKVAKRGQDVALRCDPISGHVSLFWYQQALGQGPEFLTYFQNEAQLDKSGLPSDRFFAERPEGSVSTLKIQRTQQEDSAVYLCASSSPQGSLTGNTIYFGEGSWLTVV.

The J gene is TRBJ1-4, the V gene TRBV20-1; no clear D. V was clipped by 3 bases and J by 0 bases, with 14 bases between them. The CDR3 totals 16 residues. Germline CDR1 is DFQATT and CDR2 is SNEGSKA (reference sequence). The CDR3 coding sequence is TGCAGTGCTAGTCGACTGCTACTCGCAACTAATGAAAAACTGTTTTTT. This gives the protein CSASRLLLATNEKLFF.

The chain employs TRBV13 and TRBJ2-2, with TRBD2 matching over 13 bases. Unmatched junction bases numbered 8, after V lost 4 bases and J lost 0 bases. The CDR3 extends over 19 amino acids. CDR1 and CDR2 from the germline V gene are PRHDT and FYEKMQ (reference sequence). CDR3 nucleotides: TGTGCCAGCAGCTCATGGACTAGCGGGGGACACCCGAACACCGGGGAGCTGTTTTTT. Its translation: CASSSWTSGGHPNTGELFF.

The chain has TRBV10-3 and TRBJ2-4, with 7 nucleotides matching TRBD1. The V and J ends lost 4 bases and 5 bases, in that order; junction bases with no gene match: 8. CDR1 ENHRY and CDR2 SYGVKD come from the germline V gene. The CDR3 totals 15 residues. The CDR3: CAISGETGKENIQYF. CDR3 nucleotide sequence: TGTGCCATCAGTGGAGAGACAGGGAAGGAAAACATTCAGTACTTC.

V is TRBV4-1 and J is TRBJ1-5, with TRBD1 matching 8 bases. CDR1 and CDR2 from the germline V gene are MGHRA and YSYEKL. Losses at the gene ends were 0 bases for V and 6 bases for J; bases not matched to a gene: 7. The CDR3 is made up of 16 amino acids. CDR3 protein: CASSQDRQGAFQPQHF. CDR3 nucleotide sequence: TGCGCCAGCAGCCAAGACCGCCAGGGGGCGTTTCAGCCCCAGCATTTT.

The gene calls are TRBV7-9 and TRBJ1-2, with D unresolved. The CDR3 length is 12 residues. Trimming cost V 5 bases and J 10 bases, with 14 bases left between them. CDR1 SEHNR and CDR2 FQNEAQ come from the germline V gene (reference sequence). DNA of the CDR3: TGTGCCAGCAGCGATACCGACTCTTACTACACCTTC. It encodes CASSDTDSYYTF.